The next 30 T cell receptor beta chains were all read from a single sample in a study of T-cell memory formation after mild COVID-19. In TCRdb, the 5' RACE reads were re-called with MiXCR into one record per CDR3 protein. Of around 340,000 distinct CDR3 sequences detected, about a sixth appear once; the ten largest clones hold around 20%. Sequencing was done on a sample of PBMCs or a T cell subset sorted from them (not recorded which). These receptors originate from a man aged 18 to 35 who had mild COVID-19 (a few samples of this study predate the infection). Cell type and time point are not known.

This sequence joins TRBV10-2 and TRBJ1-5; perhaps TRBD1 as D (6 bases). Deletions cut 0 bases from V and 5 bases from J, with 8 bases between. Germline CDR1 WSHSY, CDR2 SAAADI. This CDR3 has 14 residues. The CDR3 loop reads CASSESRGYQPQHF. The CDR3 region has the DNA TGCGCCAGCAGTGAGTCGAGGGGGTATCAGCCCCAGCATTTT.

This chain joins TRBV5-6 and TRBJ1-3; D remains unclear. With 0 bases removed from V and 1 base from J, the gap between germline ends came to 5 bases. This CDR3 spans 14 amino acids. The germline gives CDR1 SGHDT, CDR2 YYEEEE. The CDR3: CASSLAGSGNTIYF. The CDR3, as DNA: TGTGCCAGCAGCTTGGCGGGATCTGGAAACACCATATATTTT.

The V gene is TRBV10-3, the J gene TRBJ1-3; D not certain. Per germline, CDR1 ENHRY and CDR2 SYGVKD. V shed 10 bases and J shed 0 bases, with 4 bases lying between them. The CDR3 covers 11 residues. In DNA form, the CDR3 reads TGTGCCACCGACTCTGGAAACACCATATATTTT. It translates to CATDSGNTIYF.

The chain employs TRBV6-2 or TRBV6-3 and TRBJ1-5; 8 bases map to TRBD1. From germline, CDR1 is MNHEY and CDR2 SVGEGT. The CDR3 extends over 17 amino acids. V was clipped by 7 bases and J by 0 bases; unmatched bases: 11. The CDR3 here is CASTHPGTGPSNQPQHF. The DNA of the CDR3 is TGTGCCAGCACCCACCCCGGGACAGGACCTAGCAATCAGCCCCAGCATTTT.

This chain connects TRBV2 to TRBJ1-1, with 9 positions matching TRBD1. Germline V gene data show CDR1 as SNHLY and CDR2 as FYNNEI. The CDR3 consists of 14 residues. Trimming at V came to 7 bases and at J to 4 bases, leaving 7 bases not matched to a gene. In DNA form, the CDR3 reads TGTGCCAGCACCAAGACAGGGGGTGCCACTGAAGCTTTCTTT. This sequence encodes CASTKTGGATEAFF.

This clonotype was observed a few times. The CDR3, as DNA: TGCGCCAGCAGTGAGTCGGGACCCTCAGATACGCAGTATTTT. Protein: CASSESGPSDTQYF. V gene TRBV10-2 combines with J gene TRBJ2-3; D assignment may be TRBD1 or TRBD2 (5 bases each). V lost 0 bases and J lost 4, with 8 bases in between. The CDR3 length is 14 residues. Germline V gene data show CDR1 as WSHSY and CDR2 as SAAADI.

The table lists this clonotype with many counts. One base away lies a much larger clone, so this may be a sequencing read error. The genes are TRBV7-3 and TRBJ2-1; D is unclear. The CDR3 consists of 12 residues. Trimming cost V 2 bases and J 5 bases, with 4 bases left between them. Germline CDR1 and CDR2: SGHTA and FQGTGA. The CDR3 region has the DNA TGTGCCAGCAGCTTAGGGCACAATGAGCAGTTCTTC. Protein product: CASSLGHNEQFF.

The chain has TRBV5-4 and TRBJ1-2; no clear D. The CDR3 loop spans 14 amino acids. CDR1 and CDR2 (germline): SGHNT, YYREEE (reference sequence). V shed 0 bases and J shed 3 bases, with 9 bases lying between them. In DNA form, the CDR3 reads TGTGCCAGCAGCTTGGAACTTTCGGACTATGGCTACACCTTC. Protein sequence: CASSLELSDYGYTF.

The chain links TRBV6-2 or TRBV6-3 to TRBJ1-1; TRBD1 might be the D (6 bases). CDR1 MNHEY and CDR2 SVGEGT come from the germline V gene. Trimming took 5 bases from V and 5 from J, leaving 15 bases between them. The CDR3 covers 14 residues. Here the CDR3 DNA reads TGTGCCAGCAGTCTTCGACAGGCTGGAACTGAAGCTTTCTTT. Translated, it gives CASSLRQAGTEAFF.

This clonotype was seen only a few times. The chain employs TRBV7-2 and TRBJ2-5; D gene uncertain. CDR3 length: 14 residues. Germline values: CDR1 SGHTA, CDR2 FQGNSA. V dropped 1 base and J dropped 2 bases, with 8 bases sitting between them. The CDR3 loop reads CASSLDWRQETQYF. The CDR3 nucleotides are TGTGCCAGCAGCTTAGATTGGCGGCAAGAGACCCAGTACTTC. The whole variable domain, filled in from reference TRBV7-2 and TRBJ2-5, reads GAGVSQSPSNKVTEKGKDVELRCDPISGHTALYWYRQSLGQGLEFLIYFQGNSAPDKSGLPSDRFSAERTGGSVSTLTIQRTQQEDSAVYLCASSLDWRQETQYFGPGTRLLVL.

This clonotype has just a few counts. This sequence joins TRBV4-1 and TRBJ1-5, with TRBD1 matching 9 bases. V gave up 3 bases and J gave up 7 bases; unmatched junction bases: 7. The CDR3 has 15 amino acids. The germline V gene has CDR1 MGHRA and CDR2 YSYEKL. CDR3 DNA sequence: TGCGCCAGCAGCCATACAACAGGGGGCAGACAGCCCCAGCATTTT. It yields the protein CASSHTTGGRQPQHF.

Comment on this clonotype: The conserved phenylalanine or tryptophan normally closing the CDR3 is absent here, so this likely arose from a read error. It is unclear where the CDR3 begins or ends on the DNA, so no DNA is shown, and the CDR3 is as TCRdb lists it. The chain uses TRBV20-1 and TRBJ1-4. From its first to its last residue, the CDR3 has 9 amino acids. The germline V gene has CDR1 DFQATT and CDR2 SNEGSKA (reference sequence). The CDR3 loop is CSARRGTIQ.

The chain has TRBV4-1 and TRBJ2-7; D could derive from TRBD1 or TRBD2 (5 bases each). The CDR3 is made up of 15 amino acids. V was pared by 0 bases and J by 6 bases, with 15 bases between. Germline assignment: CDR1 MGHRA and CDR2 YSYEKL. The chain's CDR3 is CASSQEWGLGAEQYV. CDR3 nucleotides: TGCGCCAGCAGCCAAGAATGGGGGTTAGGGGCCGAGCAGTACGTC.

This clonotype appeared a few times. CDR3 in amino acids: CASSSTGFTDTQYF. The CDR3 DNA reads as TGTGCCAGCAGCTCCACAGGATTCACAGATACGCAGTATTTT. The V gene is TRBV7-2, the J gene TRBJ2-3, with D perhaps matching TRBD1 (5 bases). CDR1 SGHTA and CDR2 FQGNSA come from the germline V gene. There are 14 residues in the CDR3. Deletions cut 4 bases from V and 2 bases from J, with 10 bases between. The variable domain in full, with the rest retrieved from reference TRBV7-2 and TRBJ2-3, is GAGVSQSPSNKVTEKGKDVELRCDPISGHTALYWYRQSLGQGLEFLIYFQGNSAPDKSGLPSDRFSAERTGGSVSTLTIQRTQQEDSAVYLCASSSTGFTDTQYFGPGTRLTVL.

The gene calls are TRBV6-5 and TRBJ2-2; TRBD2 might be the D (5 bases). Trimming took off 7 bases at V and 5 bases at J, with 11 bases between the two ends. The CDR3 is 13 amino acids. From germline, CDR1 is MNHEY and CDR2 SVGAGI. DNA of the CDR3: TGTGCCAGCAAACCAGCGGTAACCGGGGAGCTGTTTTTT. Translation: CASKPAVTGELFF.

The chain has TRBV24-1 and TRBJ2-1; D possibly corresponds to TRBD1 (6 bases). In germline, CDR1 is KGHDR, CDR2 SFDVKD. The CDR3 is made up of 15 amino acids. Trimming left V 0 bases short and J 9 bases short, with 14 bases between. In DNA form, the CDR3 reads TGTGCCACCAGTGATTTGTTGGGGGACAAGAGTGAGCAGTTCTTC. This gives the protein CATSDLLGDKSEQFF.

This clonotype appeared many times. The CDR3 region has the DNA TGTGCCAGGGGGGGACAGGGGTTCTTC. It yields the protein CARGGQGFF. The chain has TRBV6-5 and TRBJ2-1; 9 nucleotides line up with TRBD1. This CDR3 has 9 amino acids. From germline, CDR1 is MNHEY and CDR2 SVGAGI. The junction had 3 bases not matched to a gene; V was cut back by 9 bases and J by 15 bases.

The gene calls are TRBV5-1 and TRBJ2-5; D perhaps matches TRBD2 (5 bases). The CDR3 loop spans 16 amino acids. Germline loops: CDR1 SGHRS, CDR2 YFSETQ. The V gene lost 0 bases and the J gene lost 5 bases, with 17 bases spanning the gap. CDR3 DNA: TGCGCCAGCAGCTTGGTCCCGAGGACTCCTTCGGAGACCCAGTACTTC. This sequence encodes CASSLVPRTPSETQYF.

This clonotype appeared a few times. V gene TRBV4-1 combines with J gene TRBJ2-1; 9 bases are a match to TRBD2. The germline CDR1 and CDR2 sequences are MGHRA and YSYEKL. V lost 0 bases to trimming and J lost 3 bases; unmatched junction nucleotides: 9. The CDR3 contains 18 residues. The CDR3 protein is CASSQDPWASGVYNEQFF. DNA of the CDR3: TGCGCCAGCAGCCAAGATCCCTGGGCTAGCGGGGTCTACAATGAGCAGTTCTTC.

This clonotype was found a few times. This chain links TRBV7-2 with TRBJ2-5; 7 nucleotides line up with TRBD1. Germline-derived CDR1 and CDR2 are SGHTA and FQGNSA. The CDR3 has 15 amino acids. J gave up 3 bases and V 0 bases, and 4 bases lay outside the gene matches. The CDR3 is CASSLALGQKETQYF. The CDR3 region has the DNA TGTGCCAGCAGCTTAGCCCTGGGACAGAAAGAGACCCAGTACTTC.

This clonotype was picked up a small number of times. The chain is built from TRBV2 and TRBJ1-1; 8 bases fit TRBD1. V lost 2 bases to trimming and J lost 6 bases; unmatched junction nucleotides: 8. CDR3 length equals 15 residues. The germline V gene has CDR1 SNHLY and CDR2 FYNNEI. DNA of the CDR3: TGTGCCAGCAGTGAAAACAGGGGGAGCGACGCTGAAGCTTTCTTT. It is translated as CASSENRGSDAEAFF. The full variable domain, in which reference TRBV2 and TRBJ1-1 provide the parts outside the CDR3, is EPEVTQTPSHQVTQMGQEVILRCVPISNHLYFYWYRQILGQKVEFLVSFYNNEISEKSEIFDDQFSVERPDGSNFTLKIRSTKLEDSAMYFCASSENRGSDAEAFFGQGTRLTVV.

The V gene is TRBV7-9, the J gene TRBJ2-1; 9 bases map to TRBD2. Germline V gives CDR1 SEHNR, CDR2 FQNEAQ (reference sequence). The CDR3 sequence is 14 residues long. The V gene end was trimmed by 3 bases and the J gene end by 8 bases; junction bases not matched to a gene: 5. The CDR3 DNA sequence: TGTGCCAGCAGCTTCGACTCTAGCGGGGATGAGCAGTTCTTC. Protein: CASSFDSSGDEQFF. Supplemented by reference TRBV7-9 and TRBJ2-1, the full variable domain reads DTGVSQNPRHKITKRGQNVTFRCDPISEHNRLYWYRQTLGQGPEFLTYFQNEAQLEKSRLLSDRFSAERPKGSFSTLEIQRTEQGDSAMYLCASSFDSSGDEQFFGPGTRLTVL.

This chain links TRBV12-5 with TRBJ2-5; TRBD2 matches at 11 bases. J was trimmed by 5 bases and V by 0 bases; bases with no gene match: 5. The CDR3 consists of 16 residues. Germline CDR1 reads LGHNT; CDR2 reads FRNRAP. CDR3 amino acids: CASGLVLGTSGETQYF. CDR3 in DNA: TGTGCTAGTGGTTTGGTACTAGGGACTAGCGGTGAGACCCAGTACTTC.

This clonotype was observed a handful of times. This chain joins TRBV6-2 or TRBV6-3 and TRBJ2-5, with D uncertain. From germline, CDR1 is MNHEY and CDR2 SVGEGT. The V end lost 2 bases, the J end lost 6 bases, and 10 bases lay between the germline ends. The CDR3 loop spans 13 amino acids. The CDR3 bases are TGTGCCAGCAGTTACGTCTTTTTACAGACCCAGTACTTC. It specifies CASSYVFLQTQYF.

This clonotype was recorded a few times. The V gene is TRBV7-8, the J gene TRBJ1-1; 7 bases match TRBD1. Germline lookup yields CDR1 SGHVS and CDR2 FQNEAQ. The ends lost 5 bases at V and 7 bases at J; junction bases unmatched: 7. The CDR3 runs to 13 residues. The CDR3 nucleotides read TGTGCCAGCAGCCTGACAGGGTGGGGTGAAGCTTTCTTT. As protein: CASSLTGWGEAFF. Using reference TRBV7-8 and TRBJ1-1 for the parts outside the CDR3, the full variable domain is GAGVSQSPRYKVAKRGQDVALRCDPISGHVSLFWYQQALGQGPEFLTYFQNEAQLDKSGLPSDRFFAERPEGSVSTLKIQRTQQEDSAVYLCASSLTGWGEAFFGQGTRLTVV.

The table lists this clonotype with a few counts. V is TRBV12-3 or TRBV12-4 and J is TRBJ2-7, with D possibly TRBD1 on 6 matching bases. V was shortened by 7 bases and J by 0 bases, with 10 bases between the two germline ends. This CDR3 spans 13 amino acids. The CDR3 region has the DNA TGTGCCAGCAAAACAGGGAGCTCCTACGAGCAGTACTTC. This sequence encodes CASKTGSSYEQYF.

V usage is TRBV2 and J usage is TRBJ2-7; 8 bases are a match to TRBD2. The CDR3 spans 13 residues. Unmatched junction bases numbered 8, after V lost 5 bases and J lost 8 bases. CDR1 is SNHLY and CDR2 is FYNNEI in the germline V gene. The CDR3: CASSTGGPLQQYV. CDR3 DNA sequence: TGTGCCAGCAGTACGGGGGGGCCCCTTCAGCAGTACGTC.

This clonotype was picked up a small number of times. The CDR3 DNA sequence: TGCGCCAGCAGCCAAGATCGCGGCGTGTATGGCTACACCTTC. It translates to CASSQDRGVYGYTF. The chain employs TRBV4-3 and TRBJ1-2; D remains ambiguous. CDR1 is LGHNA and CDR2 is YSLEER in the germline V gene. The CDR3 spans 14 residues. The V gene lost 0 bases and the J gene lost 5 bases, with 10 bases spanning the gap.

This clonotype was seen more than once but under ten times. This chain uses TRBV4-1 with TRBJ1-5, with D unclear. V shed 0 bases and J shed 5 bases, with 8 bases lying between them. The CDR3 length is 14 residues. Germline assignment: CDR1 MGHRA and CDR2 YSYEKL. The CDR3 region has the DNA TGCGCCAGCAGCCAAGATGCCCGGGATCAGCCCCAGCATTTT. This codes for CASSQDARDQPQHF.

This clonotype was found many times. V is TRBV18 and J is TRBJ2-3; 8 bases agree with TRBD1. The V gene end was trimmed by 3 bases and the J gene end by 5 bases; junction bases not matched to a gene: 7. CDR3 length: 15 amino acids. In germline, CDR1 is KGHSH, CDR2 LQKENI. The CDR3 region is CASSPWTGKEDTQYF. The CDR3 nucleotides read TGTGCCAGCTCACCCTGGACAGGGAAGGAAGATACGCAGTATTTT.